One and the same sample provided the 31 T cell receptor beta chains below, sequenced in a study of T cell responses to AZD1222 COVID-19 vaccine. TCRdb's table, derived via immunoSEQ multiplex PCR, lists solely in-frame clones and lacks some. This sample yields 210,000 or so clones, of which 90% to 95% are seen a single time; around 1.8% belongs to the top ten. The sequences come from peripheral blood, collected 28 days after the second dose of the MenACWY control vaccine. The source of these receptors is an adult who received the MenACWY meningococcal vaccine as a control.

The chain joins TRBV5-1 to TRBJ1-4; D unresolved. The CDR3 covers 14 residues. CDR1 SGHRS and CDR2 YFSETQ come from the germline V gene. Trimming took 4 bases from V and 5 from J, leaving 12 bases between them. In nucleotides, the CDR3 is TGCGCCAGCAGCCCTTTAGACGGGAATGAAAAACTGTTTTTT. It specifies CASSPLDGNEKLFF. The full variable domain, in which reference TRBV5-1 and TRBJ1-4 provide the parts outside the CDR3, is KAGVTQTPRYLIKTRGQQVTLSCSPISGHRSVSWYQQTPGQGLQFLFEYFSETQRNKGNFPGRFSGRQFSNSRSEMNVSTLELGDSALYLCASSPLDGNEKLFFGSGTQLSVL.

The chain recombines TRBV27 with TRBJ1-5; TRBD1 aligns across 7 bases. J gave up 5 bases and V 5 bases, and 15 bases lay outside the gene matches. The germline CDR1 and CDR2 sequences are MNHEY and SMNVEV (reference sequence). This CDR3 is 17 amino acids long. CDR3 amino acids: CASSPPTGPPVDQPQHF. CDR3 DNA: TGTGCCAGCAGTCCGCCGACAGGGCCCCCCGTTGATCAGCCCCAGCATTTT.

The V and J genes are TRBV19 and TRBJ1-1; D may be TRBD1 (5 bases). Germline-derived CDR1 and CDR2 are LNHDA and SQIVND (reference sequence). The V and J ends lost 7 bases and 2 bases respectively, with 11 bases between them. CDR3 size: 13 residues. The CDR3 region is CASNPQGNTEAFF. For the CDR3, the DNA is TGTGCCAGTAACCCTCAGGGAAACACTGAAGCTTTCTTT.

The chain's CDR3 is CASGGAGELFF. The CDR3 DNA follows: TGTGCCAGCGGAGGAGCCGGGGAGCTGTTTTTT. This chain uses TRBV3-1 (or the pseudogene TRBV3-2) with TRBJ2-2, with D maybe TRBD2 (5 bases). This CDR3 contains 11 residues. V lost 8 bases, J lost 6 bases, and 7 bases lay in between. From germline, CDR1 is LGHDT and CDR2 YNNKEL (reference sequence).

The V call is TRBV7-3, the J call TRBJ2-3; weak D call: TRBD2 (6 bases). Germline loops: CDR1 SGHTA, CDR2 FQGTGA. This CDR3 spans 14 amino acids. V lost 3 bases and J 1 base, leaving 8 bases between the germline ends. Written as DNA, the CDR3 is TGTGCCAGCAGCTTTGCTAGCGGCACAGATACGCAGTATTTT. This sequence encodes CASSFASGTDTQYF.

The gene calls are TRBV6-5 and TRBJ1-5; weak D call: TRBD1 (6 bases). Germline V gives CDR1 MNHEY, CDR2 SVGAGI. Trimming removed 5 bases from V and 4 bases from J, with 15 bases in between. This CDR3 is 15 amino acids long. The CDR3 DNA is TGTGCCAGCAGTCCAGTGACAGGAATAAATCAGCCCCAGCATTTT. Amino acid sequence: CASSPVTGINQPQHF.

The chain is built from TRBV7-8 and TRBJ1-2; no clear D gene. Germline V gene data show CDR1 as SGHVS and CDR2 as FQNEAQ. The CDR3 is 15 amino acids. The V and J ends lost 3 bases and 2 bases respectively, with 13 bases between them. The CDR3 DNA sequence: TGTGCCAGCAGCTTTAGCGGACGCCTAAACTATGGCTACACCTTC. Translated, it gives CASSFSGRLNYGYTF. Filled out from reference TRBV7-8 and TRBJ1-2, the complete variable domain reads GAGVSQSPRYKVAKRGQDVALRCDPISGHVSLFWYQQALGQGPEFLTYFQNEAQLDKSGLPSDRFFAERPEGSVSTLKIQRTQQEDSAVYLCASSFSGRLNYGYTFGSGTRLTVV.

The sample holds a few counts of this clone. This chain uses TRBV19 with TRBJ2-2, with D tentatively TRBD1 (5 bases). This CDR3 has 15 amino acids. Germline loops: CDR1 LNHDA, CDR2 SQIVND (reference sequence). V was trimmed by 3 bases and J by 8 bases, leaving 16 bases between them. The CDR3 DNA reads TGTGCCAGTAGTATCCCGGCGGCAGGGTTTGGGGAGCTGTTTTTT. Translation: CASSIPAAGFGELFF.

The J gene is TRBJ1-1, the V gene TRBV28; 12 nucleotides line up with TRBD1. V lost 5 bases to trimming and J lost 3 bases; unmatched junction nucleotides: 16. CDR1 is MDHEN, CDR2 SYDVKM, per germline. The CDR3 is 19 residues long. Here the CDR3 reads CASSKKYRDRGLLDTEAFF. In DNA, the CDR3 is TGTGCCAGCAGTAAAAAATACCGGGACAGGGGGCTTCTAGACACTGAAGCTTTCTTT.

The chain uses TRBV19 and TRBJ2-7; 8 bases line up with TRBD1. This CDR3 has 15 amino acids. V trimming: 4 bases; J trimming: 2 bases; junction bases outside the gene matches: 7. Germline-derived CDR1 and CDR2 are LNHDA and SQIVND (reference sequence). In nucleotides, the CDR3 is TGTGCCAGTAGTACCCCATTGACAGGGGCCTACGAGCAGTACTTC. It yields the protein CASSTPLTGAYEQYF.

The chain joins TRBV18 to TRBJ2-2; D is perhaps TRBD1 or TRBD2 (5 bases each). Trimming removed 3 bases from V and 5 bases from J, with 16 bases in between. There are 16 residues in the CDR3. Germline V gene lookup returns CDR1 KGHSH and CDR2 LQKENI. CDR3 amino acids: CASSPRNGDQTGELFF. CDR3 DNA sequence: TGTGCCAGCTCACCGAGGAACGGGGACCAAACCGGGGAGCTGTTTTTT.

This chain connects TRBV3-1 (or the pseudogene TRBV3-2) to TRBJ1-2, with TRBD1 matching over 10 bases. This CDR3 region has 15 residues. Unmatched junction bases numbered 4, after V lost 4 bases and J lost 2 bases. Germline V CDR1 and CDR2: LGHDT, YNNKEL (reference sequence). The CDR3: CASSRRQGANYGYTF. CDR3 sequence (DNA): TGTGCCAGCAGCCGCCGACAGGGGGCGAACTATGGCTACACCTTC.

This clone was counted once. The same CDR3 is also encoded by other DNA sequences in this sample. V is TRBV6-5 and J is TRBJ1-1, with no clear D. Germline loops: CDR1 MNHEY, CDR2 SVGAGI. The CDR3 is 11 residues long. V lost 4 bases to trimming and J lost 2 bases, with 2 bases between them. The CDR3 region is CASSSNTEAFF. The CDR3 DNA sequence: TGTGCCAGCAGTTCTAACACTGAAGCTTTCTTT.

V and J are TRBV7-9 and TRBJ1-3; D possibly corresponds to TRBD1 (6 bases). The ends were cut back, 5 bases at V and 0 bases at J, with 20 bases in the middle. Germline V gives CDR1 SEHNR, CDR2 FQNEAQ (reference sequence). This CDR3 comprises 18 residues. The CDR3 DNA reads TGTGCCAGCAGCCGCCTGGGGGACACCACGAGCTCTGGAAACACCATATATTTT. Its protein product is CASSRLGDTTSSGNTIYF.

The chain links TRBV30 to TRBJ2-2; TRBD1 might be the D (5 bases). Trimming cost V 2 bases and J 5 bases, with 12 bases left between them. The CDR3 runs to 14 residues. CDR1 is GTSNPN and CDR2 is SVGIG in the germline V gene (reference sequence). CDR3 sequence: CAWSQGVGTGELFF. In DNA, the CDR3 is TGTGCCTGGAGTCAGGGCGTGGGGACCGGGGAGCTGTTTTTT.

This clone appeared a single time. The rearrangement links TRBV5-1 to TRBJ2-1; D perhaps matches TRBD2 (6 bases). With 3 bases removed from V and 9 bases from J, the gap between germline ends came to 16 bases. The germline gives CDR1 SGHRS, CDR2 YFSETQ. The CDR3 loop spans 14 amino acids. CDR3 residues: CASSSLSGDSEQFF. In nucleotides, the CDR3 is TGCGCCAGCAGCTCGTTGTCGGGAGATAGTGAGCAGTTCTTC.

The CDR3 is CASRWAGGELFF. The CDR3 DNA reads as TGTGCCAGTCGGTGGGCAGGGGGGGAGCTGTTTTTT. This chain links TRBV19 with TRBJ2-2; TRBD1 is a possible D gene (5 bases). Trimming took off 8 bases at V and 8 bases at J, with 12 bases between the two ends. Germline V gene data show CDR1 as LNHDA and CDR2 as SQIVND (reference sequence). This CDR3 has 12 amino acids.

The chain couples TRBV2 to TRBJ1-6, with no clear D. With 3 bases removed from V and 8 bases from J, the gap between germline ends came to 14 bases. Germline CDR1 is SNHLY and CDR2 is FYNNEI. The CDR3 is 15 residues long. CDR3 bases: TGTGCCAGCAGTGAGGCGGTGGGATGGGATTCACCCCTCCACTTT. Protein sequence: CASSEAVGWDSPLHF.

The chain recombines TRBV30 with TRBJ2-3; 11 nucleotides align to TRBD1. The CDR3 is made up of 16 amino acids. CDR1 is GTSNPN, CDR2 SVGIG, per germline (reference sequence). The V and J ends lost 3 bases and 2 bases, in that order; junction bases with no gene match: 7. This chain's CDR3 is CAWSPRTGGPTDTQYF. The CDR3 DNA sequence: TGTGCCTGGAGCCCCCGGACAGGGGGCCCCACAGATACGCAGTATTTT.

The rearrangement links TRBV28 to TRBJ2-1; 10 bases are shared with TRBD1. Germline CDR1 reads MDHEN; CDR2 reads SYDVKM. J was trimmed by 8 bases and V by 5 bases; bases with no gene match: 9. This CDR3 contains 15 residues. In nucleotides, the CDR3 is TGTGCCAGCAGTGATCCGGGACAGGGGTGGGATGAGCAGTTCTTC. Its protein is CASSDPGQGWDEQFF. The full variable domain, its missing parts supplied by reference TRBV28 and TRBJ2-1, is DVKVTQSSRYLVKRTGEKVFLECVQDMDHENMFWYRQDPGLGLRLIYFSYDVKMKEKGDIPEGYSVSREKKERFSLILESASTNQTSMYLCASSDPGQGWDEQFFGPGTRLTVL.

The gene calls are TRBV11-2 and TRBJ2-5; no firm D call. Germline V gene lookup returns CDR1 SGHAT and CDR2 FQNNGV. The CDR3 is 12 residues long. V dropped 5 bases and J dropped 3 bases, with 7 bases sitting between them. CDR3 nucleotide sequence: TGTGCCAGCAGCCAAGATGAAGAGACCCAGTACTTC. Protein sequence: CASSQDEETQYF.

This rearrangement joins TRBV6-5 to TRBJ1-6; 10 bases align to TRBD1. The CDR3 runs to 15 residues. V lost 5 bases, J lost 7 bases, and 5 bases stayed unmatched. Per the germline V gene, CDR1 is MNHEY and CDR2 is SVGAGI. The CDR3 loop is CASSRGQGLNSPLHF. The CDR3 region has the DNA TGTGCCAGCAGTCGGGGACAGGGGCTAAATTCACCCCTCCACTTT.

The V gene is TRBV5-4, the J gene TRBJ1-2; D gene ambiguous. CDR1 and CDR2 (germline): SGHNT, YYREEE (reference sequence). The CDR3 has 14 amino acids. With 0 bases removed from V and 4 bases from J, the gap between germline ends came to 10 bases. The CDR3 DNA reads as TGTGCCAGCAGCTTGGGCGACGATCCCTATGGCTACACCTTC. Its protein is CASSLGDDPYGYTF. Full variable domain (remainder filled in from reference TRBV5-4 and TRBJ1-2): ETGVTQSPTHLIKTRGQQVTLRCSSQSGHNTVSWYQQALGQGPQFIFQYYREEENGRGNFPPRFSGLQFPNYSSELNVNALELDDSALYLCASSLGDDPYGYTFGSGTRLTVV.

This chain connects TRBV5-1 to TRBJ1-3, with D tentatively TRBD1 (5 bases). Germline V gives CDR1 SGHRS, CDR2 YFSETQ. The CDR3 has 14 residues. Deletions cut 5 bases from V and 7 bases from J, with 16 bases between. DNA for the CDR3: TGCGCCAGCAGTTTTTCCGGGGGAGGGAACACCATATATTTT. This translates into CASSFSGGGNTIYF. Full variable domain (outside the CDR3, taken from reference TRBV5-1 and TRBJ1-3): KAGVTQTPRYLIKTRGQQVTLSCSPISGHRSVSWYQQTPGQGLQFLFEYFSETQRNKGNFPGRFSGRQFSNSRSEMNVSTLELGDSALYLCASSFSGGGNTIYFGEGSWLTVV.

The V and J genes are TRBV6-5 and TRBJ2-3; no clear D. The CDR3 contains 15 residues. Germline V gene lookup returns CDR1 MNHEY and CDR2 SVGAGI. The ends were cut back, 4 bases at V and 4 bases at J, with 15 bases in the middle. The DNA of the CDR3 is TGTGCCAGCAGTTTTACCCCCTTCGGCGCAGATACGCAGTATTTT. Translated: CASSFTPFGADTQYF.

The chain carries TRBV9 and TRBJ2-7, with 8 bases that match TRBD1. V was pared by 0 bases and J by 4 bases, with 6 bases of the junction left unmatched. This CDR3 has 15 residues. Germline V gene lookup returns CDR1 SGDLS and CDR2 YYNGEE. The CDR3 loop reads CASSVASGTGYEQYF. CDR3 coding DNA: TGTGCCAGCAGCGTAGCGTCCGGGACAGGATACGAGCAGTACTTC.

The chain is built from TRBV5-1 and TRBJ1-4, with TRBD1 identical over 9 bases. The CDR3 is 14 amino acids. J gave up 8 bases and V 4 bases, and 6 bases lay outside the gene matches. The germline V gene has CDR1 SGHRS and CDR2 YFSETQ. CDR3 sequence (DNA): TGCGCCAGCAGCGGGGGACAGGGTAGCGAAAAACTGTTTTTT. It specifies CASSGGQGSEKLFF. Together with reference TRBV5-1 and TRBJ1-4, the CDR3 gives the full variable domain: KAGVTQTPRYLIKTRGQQVTLSCSPISGHRSVSWYQQTPGQGLQFLFEYFSETQRNKGNFPGRFSGRQFSNSRSEMNVSTLELGDSALYLCASSGGQGSEKLFFGSGTQLSVL.

This CDR3 is CASSHIRGETQYF. The CDR3 region has the DNA TGTGCCAGCAGCCATATAAGGGGAGAGACCCAGTACTTC. The chain recombines TRBV28 with TRBJ2-5; tentative D call: TRBD1 (5 bases). The V gene's germline CDR1 is MDHEN and CDR2 SYDVKM. This CDR3 contains 13 residues. V dropped 6 bases and J dropped 4 bases, with 12 bases sitting between them.

This chain links TRBV4-1 with TRBJ2-7, with TRBD2 identical over 12 bases. The germline V gene has CDR1 MGHRA and CDR2 YSYEKL. Trimming at V came to 3 bases and at J to 4 bases, leaving 4 bases not matched to a gene. The CDR3 covers 15 residues. CDR3 nucleotide sequence: TGCGCCAGCAGCCACCTTCTAGCGGGAGGGTACGAGCAGTACTTC. It yields the protein CASSHLLAGGYEQYF.

This chain joins TRBV30 and TRBJ2-1, with 9 bases identical to TRBD1. The CDR3 is made up of 15 amino acids. V trimming: 4 bases; J trimming: 2 bases; junction bases outside the gene matches: 6. Germline CDR1 is GTSNPN and CDR2 is SVGIG (reference sequence). CDR3: CAWTLGDRAYNEQFF. The CDR3, as DNA: TGTGCCTGGACCCTTGGGGACAGGGCCTACAATGAGCAGTTCTTC.

This chain links TRBV7-9 with TRBJ2-4; D is ambiguous. This CDR3 is 13 amino acids long. From germline, CDR1 is SEHNR and CDR2 FQNEAQ (reference sequence). Trimming stripped 3 bases from V and 5 bases from J, with 8 bases between. The CDR3 DNA is TGTGCCAGCAGCTTTAGGCAAGAAAACATTCAGTACTTC. Amino acid sequence: CASSFRQENIQYF.